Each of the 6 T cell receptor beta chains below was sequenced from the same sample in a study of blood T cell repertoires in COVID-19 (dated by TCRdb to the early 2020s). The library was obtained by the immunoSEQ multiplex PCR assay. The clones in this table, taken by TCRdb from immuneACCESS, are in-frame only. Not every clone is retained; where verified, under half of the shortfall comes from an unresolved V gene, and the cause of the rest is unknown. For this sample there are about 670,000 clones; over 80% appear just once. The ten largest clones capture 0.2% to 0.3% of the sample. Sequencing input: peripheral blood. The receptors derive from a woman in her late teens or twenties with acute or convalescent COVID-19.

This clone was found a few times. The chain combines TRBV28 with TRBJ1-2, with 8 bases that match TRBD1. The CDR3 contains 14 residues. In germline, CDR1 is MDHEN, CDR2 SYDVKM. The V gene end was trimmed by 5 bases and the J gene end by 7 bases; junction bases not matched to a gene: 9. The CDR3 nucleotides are TGTGCCAGCAGTCCCTTGGCAGGGGGCCGTGGCTACACCTTC. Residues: CASSPLAGGRGYTF.

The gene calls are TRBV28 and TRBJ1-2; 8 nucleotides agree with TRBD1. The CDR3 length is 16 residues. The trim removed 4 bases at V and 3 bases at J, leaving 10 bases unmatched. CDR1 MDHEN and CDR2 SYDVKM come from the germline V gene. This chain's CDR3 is CASSSPSGGGHYGYTF. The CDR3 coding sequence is TGTGCCAGCAGTTCTCCCTCAGGGGGCGGCCACTATGGCTACACCTTC.

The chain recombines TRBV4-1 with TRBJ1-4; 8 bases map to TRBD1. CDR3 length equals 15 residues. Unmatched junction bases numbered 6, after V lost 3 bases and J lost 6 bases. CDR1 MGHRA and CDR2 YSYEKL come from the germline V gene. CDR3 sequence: CASSQSTGADEKLFF. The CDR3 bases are TGCGCCAGCAGCCAGTCGACAGGGGCGGATGAAAAACTGTTTTTT.

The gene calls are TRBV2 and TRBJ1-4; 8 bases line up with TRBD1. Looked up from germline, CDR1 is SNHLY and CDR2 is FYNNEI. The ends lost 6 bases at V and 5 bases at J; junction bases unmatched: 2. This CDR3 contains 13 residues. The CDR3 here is CASRDRGNEKLFF. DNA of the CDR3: TGTGCCAGCAGAGACAGGGGCAATGAAAAACTGTTTTTT.

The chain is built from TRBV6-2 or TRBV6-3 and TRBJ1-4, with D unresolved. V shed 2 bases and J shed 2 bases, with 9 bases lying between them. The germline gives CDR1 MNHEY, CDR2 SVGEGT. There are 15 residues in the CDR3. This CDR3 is CASSYTWQTNEKLFF. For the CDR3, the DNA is TGTGCCAGCAGTTACACCTGGCAGACTAATGAAAAACTGTTTTTT.

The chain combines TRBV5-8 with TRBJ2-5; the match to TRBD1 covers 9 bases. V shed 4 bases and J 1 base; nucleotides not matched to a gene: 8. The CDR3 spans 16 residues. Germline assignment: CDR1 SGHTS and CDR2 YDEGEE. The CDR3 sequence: CASSPGTGNFQETQYF. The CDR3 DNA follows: TGTGCCAGCAGCCCTGGGACAGGGAATTTCCAAGAGACCCAGTACTTC.